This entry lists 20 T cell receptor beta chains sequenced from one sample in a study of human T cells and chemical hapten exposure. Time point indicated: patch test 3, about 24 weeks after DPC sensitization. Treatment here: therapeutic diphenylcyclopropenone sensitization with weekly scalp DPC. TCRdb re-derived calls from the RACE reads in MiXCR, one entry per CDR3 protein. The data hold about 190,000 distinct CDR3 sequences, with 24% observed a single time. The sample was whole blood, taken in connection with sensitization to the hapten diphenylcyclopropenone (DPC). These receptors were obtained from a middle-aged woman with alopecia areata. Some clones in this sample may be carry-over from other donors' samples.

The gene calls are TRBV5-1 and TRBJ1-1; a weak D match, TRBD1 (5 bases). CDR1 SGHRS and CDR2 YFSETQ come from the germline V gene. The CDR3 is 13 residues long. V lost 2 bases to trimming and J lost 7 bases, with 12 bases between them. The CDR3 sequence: CASSLSGDLEAFF. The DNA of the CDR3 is TGCGCCAGCAGCTTATCCGGGGACCTTGAAGCTTTCTTT. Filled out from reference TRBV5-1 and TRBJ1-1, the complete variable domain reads KAGVTQTPRYLIKTRGQQVTLSCSPISGHRSVSWYQQTPGQGLQFLFEYFSETQRNKGNFPGRFSGRQFSNSRSEMNVSTLELGDSALYLCASSLSGDLEAFFGQGTRLTVV.

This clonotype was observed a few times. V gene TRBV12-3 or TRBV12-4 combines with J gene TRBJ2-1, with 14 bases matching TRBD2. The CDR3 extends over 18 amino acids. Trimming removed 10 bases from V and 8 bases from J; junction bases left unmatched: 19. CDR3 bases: TGTGCCATCTCGGATCCGACTAGCGGGAGGGCCTATGGGGATGAGCAGTTCTTC. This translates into CAISDPTSGRAYGDEQFF.

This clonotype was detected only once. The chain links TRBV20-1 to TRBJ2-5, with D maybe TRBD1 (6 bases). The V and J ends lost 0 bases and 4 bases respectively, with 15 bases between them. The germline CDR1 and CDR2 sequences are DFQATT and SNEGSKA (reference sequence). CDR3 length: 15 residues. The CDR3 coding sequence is TGCAGTGCTAGAGAGCTGGGGGCGAGGCGAGAGACCCAGTACTTC. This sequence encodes CSARELGARRETQYF.

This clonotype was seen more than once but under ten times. The CDR3 spells CASSFGQDTEAFF. The DNA of the CDR3 is TGTGCCAGCAGCTTTGGACAGGACACTGAAGCTTTCTTT. V and J are TRBV7-2 and TRBJ1-1; 7 bases are shared with TRBD1. CDR1 and CDR2 (germline): SGHTA, FQGNSA. J was trimmed by 3 bases and V by 3 bases; bases with no gene match: 1. This CDR3 contains 13 residues.

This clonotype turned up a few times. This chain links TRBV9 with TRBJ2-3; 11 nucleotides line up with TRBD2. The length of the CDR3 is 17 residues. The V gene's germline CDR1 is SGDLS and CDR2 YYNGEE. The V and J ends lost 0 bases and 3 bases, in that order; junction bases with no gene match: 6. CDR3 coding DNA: TGTGCCAGCAGCGTAGGAGGGGCTAGCGGGAGGACAGATACGCAGTATTTT. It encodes CASSVGGASGRTDTQYF.

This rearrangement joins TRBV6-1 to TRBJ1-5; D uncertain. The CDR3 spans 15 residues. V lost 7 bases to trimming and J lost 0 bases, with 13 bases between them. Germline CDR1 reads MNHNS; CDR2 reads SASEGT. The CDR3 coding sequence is TGTGCCAGCAACCGGATAAGGGATAGCAATCAGCCCCAGCATTTT. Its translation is CASNRIRDSNQPQHF.

CDR3 residues: CASSRLAGEQYF. The CDR3 nucleotides are TGTGCCAGCAGCCGACTAGCGGGCGAGCAGTACTTC. The rearrangement links TRBV3-1 to TRBJ2-7, with 10 bases identical to TRBD2. Germline values: CDR1 LGHDT, CDR2 YNNKEL (reference sequence). The ends lost 4 bases at V and 6 bases at J; junction bases unmatched: 0. CDR3 length: 12 residues.

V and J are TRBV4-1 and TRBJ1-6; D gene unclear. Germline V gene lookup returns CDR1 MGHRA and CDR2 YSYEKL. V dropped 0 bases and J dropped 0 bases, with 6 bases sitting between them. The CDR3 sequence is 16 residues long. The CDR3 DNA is TGCGCCAGCAGCCAAGAGGGGAGCTCCTATAATTCACCCCTCCACTTT. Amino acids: CASSQEGSSYNSPLHF.

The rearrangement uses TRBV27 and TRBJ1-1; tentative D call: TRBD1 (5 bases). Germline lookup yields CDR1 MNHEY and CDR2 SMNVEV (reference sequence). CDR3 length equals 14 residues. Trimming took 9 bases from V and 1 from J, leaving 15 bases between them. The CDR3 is CASKSGLPNTEAFF. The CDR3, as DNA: TGTGCCAGTAAATCGGGACTCCCGAACACTGAAGCTTTCTTT.

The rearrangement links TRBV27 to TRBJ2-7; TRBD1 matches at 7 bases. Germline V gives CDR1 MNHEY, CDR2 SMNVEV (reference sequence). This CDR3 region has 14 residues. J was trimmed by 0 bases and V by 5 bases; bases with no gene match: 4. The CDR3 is CASSTQGHSYEQYF. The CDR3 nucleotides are TGTGCCAGCAGTACACAGGGGCACTCCTACGAGCAGTACTTC.

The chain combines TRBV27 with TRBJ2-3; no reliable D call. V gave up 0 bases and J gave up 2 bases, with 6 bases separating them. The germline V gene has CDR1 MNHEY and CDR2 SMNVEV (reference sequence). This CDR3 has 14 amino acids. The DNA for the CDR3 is TGTGCCAGCAGTTTATCCCTCGACACAGATACGCAGTATTTT. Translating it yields CASSLSLDTDTQYF.

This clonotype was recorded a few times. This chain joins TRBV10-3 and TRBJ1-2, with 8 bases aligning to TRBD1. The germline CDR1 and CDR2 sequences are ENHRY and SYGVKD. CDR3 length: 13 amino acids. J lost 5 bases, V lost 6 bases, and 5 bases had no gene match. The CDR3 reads CAIRSGQGYGYTF. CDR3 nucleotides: TGTGCCATCAGATCAGGACAGGGTTATGGCTACACCTTC.

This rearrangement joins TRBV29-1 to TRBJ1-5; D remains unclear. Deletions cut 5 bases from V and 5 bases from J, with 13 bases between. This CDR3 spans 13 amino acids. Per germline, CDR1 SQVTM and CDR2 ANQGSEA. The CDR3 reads CSVRSAADQPQHF. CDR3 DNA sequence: TGCAGCGTTCGTAGCGCGGCGGATCAGCCCCAGCATTTT.

CDR3 residues: CSARDQGTGTEAFF. Here the CDR3 DNA reads TGCAGTGCTAGAGATCAGGGTACAGGCACTGAAGCTTTCTTT. The chain joins TRBV20-1 to TRBJ1-1; D may be TRBD1 (5 bases). The CDR3 consists of 14 residues. Germline values: CDR1 DFQATT, CDR2 SNEGSKA (reference sequence). V lost 0 bases, J lost 4 bases, and 12 bases lay in between.

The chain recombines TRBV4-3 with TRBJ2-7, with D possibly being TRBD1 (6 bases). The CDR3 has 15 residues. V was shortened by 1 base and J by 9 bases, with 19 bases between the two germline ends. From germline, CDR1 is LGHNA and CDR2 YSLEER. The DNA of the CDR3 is TGCGCCAGCAGCCAAGGACAGGACGGGGCTAATGTGCAGTACTTC. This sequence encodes CASSQGQDGANVQYF.

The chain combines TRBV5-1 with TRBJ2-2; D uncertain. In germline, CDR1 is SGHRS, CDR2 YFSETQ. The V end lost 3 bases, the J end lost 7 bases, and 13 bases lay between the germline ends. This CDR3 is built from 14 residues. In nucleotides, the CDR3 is TGCGCCAGCAGCTCTTTTATGGGAAGCGGGGAGCTGTTTTTT. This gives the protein CASSSFMGSGELFF.

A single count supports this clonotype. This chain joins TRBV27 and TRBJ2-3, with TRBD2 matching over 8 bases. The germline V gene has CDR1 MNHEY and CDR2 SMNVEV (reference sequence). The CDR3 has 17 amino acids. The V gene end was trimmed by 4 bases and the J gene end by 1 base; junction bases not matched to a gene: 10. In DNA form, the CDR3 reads TGTGCCAGCAGTTCCCGTAGGACTAGCCGTGGCACAGATACGCAGTATTTT. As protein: CASSSRRTSRGTDTQYF.

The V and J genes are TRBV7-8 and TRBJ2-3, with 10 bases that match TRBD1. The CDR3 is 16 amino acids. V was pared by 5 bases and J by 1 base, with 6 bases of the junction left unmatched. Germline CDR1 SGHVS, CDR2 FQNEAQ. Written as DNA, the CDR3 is TGTGCCAGCAGCGGACGACAGGGGGCGGGCACAGATACGCAGTATTTT. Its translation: CASSGRQGAGTDTQYF.

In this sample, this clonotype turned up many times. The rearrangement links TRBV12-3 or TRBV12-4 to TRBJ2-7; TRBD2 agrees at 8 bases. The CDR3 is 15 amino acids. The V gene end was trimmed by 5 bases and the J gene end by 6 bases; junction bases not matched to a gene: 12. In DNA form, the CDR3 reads TGTGCCAGCAGTGAACCGGGACTAGGGTACGGCGAGCAGTACTTC. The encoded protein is CASSEPGLGYGEQYF.

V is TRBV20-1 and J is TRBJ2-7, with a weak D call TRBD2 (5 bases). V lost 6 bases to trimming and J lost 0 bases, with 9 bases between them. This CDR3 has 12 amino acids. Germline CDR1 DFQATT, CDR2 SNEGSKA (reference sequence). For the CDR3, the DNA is TGCAGTGCCCGAGGGAGCTCCTACGAGCAGTACTTC. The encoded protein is CSARGSSYEQYF.